This TCR beta chain was sequenced in a study of sequential checkpoint blockade in melanoma. Study summary: After both sequences, patients received maintenance nivolumab. After nivolumab or ipilimumab alone, 20 to 25 patients had week-13 rebiopsies. TCRβ was sequenced from DNA of about 94 pretreatment tumors.

V shed 4 bases and J 6 bases; nucleotides not matched to a gene: 11. The CDR3 has 16 residues. Germline lookup yields CDR1 SGHNT and CDR2 YENEEA. The treatment was: randomized to nivolumab then ipilimumab (arm A) or the reverse (arm B). The protocol was immunoSEQ multiplex PCR, while the TCRdb copy is restricted to in-frame clones and leaves out a portion. The sample consists of fewer than 20,000 clones, about 26% of them appearing once. The origin of this receptor is a human donor with melanoma. The sample consisted of tumor tissue (inferred from file names), taken from a patient given nivolumab and ipilimumab in sequence. The rearrangement uses TRBV11-3 and TRBJ2-3; 9 bases are shared with TRBD2. CDR3 bases: TGTGCCAGCAGCTCGGAGCTAGCGGGGCGGCGGGATACGCAGTATTTT. It translates to CASSSELAGRRDTQYF.